Each of the 24 T cell receptor beta chains below was sequenced from the same sample in a study of blood T cells in healthy people across ages. A second roughly 7 to 11 cycle PCR used barcoded and J-beta primers. TCRdb reanalysed the 5' RACE reads using MiXCR and keeps one entry per CDR3 protein. The repertoire holds fewer than 2,000,000 distinct CDR3 sequences, with 35% to 50% as singletons. Sequences were obtained from blood. Source of these receptors: a human donor in good health.

This clonotype was observed a handful of times. This sequence joins TRBV15 and TRBJ1-5; tentatively, D is TRBD1 (6 bases). This CDR3 has 14 residues. From germline, CDR1 is LNHNV and CDR2 YYDKDF (reference sequence). With 4 bases removed from V and 4 bases from J, the gap between germline ends came to 11 bases. The chain's CDR3 is CATSKLTGNQPQHF. CDR3 coding DNA: TGTGCCACCAGCAAACTAACAGGGAATCAGCCCCAGCATTTT. Based on the CDR3 plus reference TRBV15 and TRBJ1-5, the full variable domain is DAMVIQNPRYQVTQFGKPVTLSCSQTLNHNVMYWYQQKSSQAPKLLFHYYDKDFNNEADTPDNFQSRRPNTSFCFLDIRSPGLGDTAMYLCATSKLTGNQPQHFGDGTRLSIL.

The J gene is TRBJ2-3, the V gene TRBV20-1; no definite D call. Germline CDR1 DFQATT, CDR2 SNEGSKA (reference sequence). The CDR3 length is 14 residues. V was trimmed by 6 bases and J by 4 bases, leaving 17 bases between them. The CDR3 DNA follows: TGCAGTGCCACTATTTCTTTCCGGCCAGATACGCAGTATTTT. It translates to CSATISFRPDTQYF.

Many counts were recorded for this clonotype. V gene TRBV13 combines with J gene TRBJ1-2; 8 nucleotides line up with TRBD1. Germline CDR1 and CDR2: PRHDT and FYEKMQ (reference sequence). The CDR3 runs 14 residues. V shed 6 bases, J shed 0 bases, and the junction held 3 bases outside the gene matches. This CDR3 reads CASSSTGANYGYTF. In nucleotides, the CDR3 is TGTGCCAGCAGTTCGACAGGGGCTAACTATGGCTACACCTTC.

In its sample, this clonotype was seen a few times. The chain uses TRBV25-1 and TRBJ2-3; TRBD2 is a possible D gene (5 bases). V dropped 7 bases and J dropped 1 base, with 9 bases sitting between them. CDR1 is MGHDK and CDR2 is SYGVNS in the germline V gene. This CDR3 has 13 amino acids. In nucleotides, the CDR3 is TGTGCCAGCACCCCAGCGGGCACAGATACGCAGTATTTT. Translating gives CASTPAGTDTQYF.

This clonotype was observed a few times. The rearrangement joins TRBV11-2 to TRBJ2-1; D is perhaps TRBD1 or TRBD2 (5 bases each). V was clipped by 4 bases and J by 8 bases, with 30 bases between them. This CDR3 has 19 amino acids. CDR1 and CDR2 (germline): SGHAT, FQNNGV. The CDR3 region is CASSSSMVLPWQGRYEQFF. Here the CDR3 DNA reads TGTGCCAGCAGCTCTAGTATGGTTTTGCCTTGGCAGGGACGGTATGAGCAGTTCTTC.

In its sample, this clonotype was seen a few times. The V call is TRBV7-2, the J call TRBJ2-3; no clear D gene. V was pared by 5 bases and J by 10 bases, with 16 bases between. Germline CDR1 is SGHTA and CDR2 is FQGNSA. There are 13 residues in the CDR3. This chain's CDR3 is CASSPTTPVAQYF. For the CDR3, the DNA is TGTGCCAGCAGCCCTACAACCCCGGTGGCGCAGTATTTT.

Remarks on this clonotype: The germline gene is not matched at one end of the junction; a read error may be the cause. The chain uses TRBV5-1 and TRBJ1-1, with D possibly matching TRBD1 (5 bases). Germline V gives CDR1 SGHRS, CDR2 YFSETQ. The CDR3 loop spans 15 amino acids. Written as DNA, the CDR3 is TGCGCCAGCAGCTTGGGGGGGATGAAGAACACTGGAGCTTTCTTT. It translates to CASSLGGMKNTGAFF.

This clonotype has just one count. The chain carries TRBV28 and TRBJ1-5, with D hard to call. Per germline, CDR1 MDHEN and CDR2 SYDVKM. This CDR3 has 15 residues. Between the trimmed V and J ends, which lost 4 bases and 5 bases, there was a span of 15 bases. The CDR3 loop is CASSSQVSGYQPQHF. The CDR3 nucleotides read TGTGCCAGCAGTTCTCAGGTTTCGGGTTATCAGCCCCAGCATTTT. Full variable domain (remainder filled in from reference TRBV28 and TRBJ1-5): DVKVTQSSRYLVKRTGEKVFLECVQDMDHENMFWYRQDPGLGLRLIYFSYDVKMKEKGDIPEGYSVSREKKERFSLILESASTNQTSMYLCASSSQVSGYQPQHFGDGTRLSIL.

V and J are TRBV5-1 and TRBJ1-4, with 7 bases aligning to TRBD1. Germline loops: CDR1 SGHRS, CDR2 YFSETQ. This CDR3 is built from 15 residues. The junction had 7 bases not matched to a gene; V was cut back by 3 bases and J by 5 bases. The CDR3 loop is CASSWRDSRNEKLFF. CDR3 bases: TGCGCCAGCAGCTGGAGGGACAGCCGGAATGAAAAACTGTTTTTT. Full variable domain (missing parts from reference TRBV5-1 and TRBJ1-4): KAGVTQTPRYLIKTRGQQVTLSCSPISGHRSVSWYQQTPGQGLQFLFEYFSETQRNKGNFPGRFSGRQFSNSRSEMNVSTLELGDSALYLCASSWRDSRNEKLFFGSGTQLSVL.

This clonotype was detected only once. At one end, the junction sequence differs from germline, possibly due to a read error. The chain couples TRBV12-3 or TRBV12-4 to TRBJ1-2; D gene ambiguous. This CDR3 has 15 amino acids. CDR3 protein: CASRIPIQRNYDYTF. The CDR3 DNA is TGTGCCAGCAGAATACCTATACAGAGAAACTATGACTACACCTTC.

This clonotype turned up a few times. The rearrangement uses TRBV29-1 and TRBJ2-5; D is unclear. The V gene lost 4 bases and the J gene lost 5 bases, with 11 bases spanning the gap. The CDR3 contains 12 residues. Germline V gene sequence: CDR1 SQVTM, CDR2 ANQGSEA. CDR3 sequence reads: CSVGASRETQYF. The CDR3 DNA follows: TGCAGCGTTGGAGCATCCAGGGAGACCCAGTACTTC.

This clonotype showed up just a few times. The chain employs TRBV9 and TRBJ2-2, with D uncertain. CDR3 length: 12 amino acids. Germline V gene sequence: CDR1 SGDLS, CDR2 YYNGEE. Between the trimmed V and J ends, which lost 7 bases and 0 bases, there was a span of 4 bases. The CDR3 DNA sequence: TGTGCCAGCGGCGCGAACACCGGGGAGCTGTTTTTT. Translation gives CASGANTGELFF.

This clonotype was recorded many times. V gene TRBV7-9 combines with J gene TRBJ2-7; either TRBD1 or TRBD2 may supply D (5 bases each). The length of the CDR3 is 12 residues. Trimming shortened V by 9 bases and J by 2 bases, and 11 bases separated the two germline ends. Germline CDR1 is SEHNR and CDR2 is FQNEAQ (reference sequence). The CDR3 here is CASRGATYEQYF. The CDR3 region has the DNA TGTGCCAGTCGAGGGGCTACCTACGAGCAGTACTTC. Complete variable domain (other parts from reference TRBV7-9 and TRBJ2-7): DTGVSQNPRHKITKRGQNVTFRCDPISEHNRLYWYRQTLGQGPEFLTYFQNEAQLEKSRLLSDRFSAERPKGSFSTLEIQRTEQGDSAMYLCASRGATYEQYFGPGTRLTVT.

V is TRBV10-3 and J is TRBJ2-5; the match to TRBD1 covers 9 bases. The V gene's germline CDR1 is ENHRY and CDR2 SYGVKD. V lost 10 bases to trimming and J lost 5 bases; unmatched junction nucleotides: 11. The CDR3 consists of 14 residues. The CDR3, as DNA: TGTGCCACCGCTACCGGGACAGGGAAGGAGACCCAGTACTTC. This translates into CATATGTGKETQYF.

In its sample, this clonotype was seen many times. The chain uses TRBV5-1 and TRBJ2-4; D gene uncertain. Gene TRBJ2-7 matches the end of the DNA better, so the J call may be wrong. In germline, CDR1 is SGHRS, CDR2 YFSETQ. The CDR3 has 13 amino acids. In DNA form, the CDR3 reads TGCGCCAGCAGCTATAGAGAAGGTTACGAGCAGTACTTC. Its translation is CASSYREGYEQYF.

This chain connects TRBV12-3 or TRBV12-4 to TRBJ1-2; D is perhaps TRBD1 (6 bases). V lost 10 bases and J lost 5, with 20 bases in between. CDR3 length: 14 amino acids. Written as DNA, the CDR3 is TGTGCCACCCCAGGGAAAGGACAGCAATATGGCTACACCTTC. This codes for CATPGKGQQYGYTF.

The rearrangement links TRBV20-1 to TRBJ2-6; the D is unclear. Germline V gives CDR1 DFQATT, CDR2 SNEGSKA (reference sequence). Trimming took off 2 bases at V and 0 bases at J, with 17 bases between the two ends. There are 18 residues in the CDR3. The CDR3 sequence: CSARRSKGRFSGANVLTF. CDR3 nucleotide sequence: TGCAGTGCTAGACGATCCAAAGGTAGATTCTCTGGGGCCAACGTCCTGACTTTC.

This clonotype was counted only a few times. This chain links TRBV29-1 with TRBJ1-1; D not resolved. The CDR3 is 15 amino acids. Germline V gene sequence: CDR1 SQVTM, CDR2 ANQGSEA. V lost 7 bases and J 1 base, leaving 19 bases between the germline ends. CDR3 region: CSAGRSVGANTEAFF. The CDR3 DNA reads TGCAGCGCAGGAAGATCGGTGGGCGCGAACACTGAAGCTTTCTTT.

The table lists this clonotype with a few counts. The chain joins TRBV9 to TRBJ1-4, with D uncertain. This CDR3 is 15 amino acids long. The V end lost 4 bases, the J end lost 0 bases, and 10 bases lay between the germline ends. Per germline, CDR1 SGDLS and CDR2 YYNGEE. The CDR3 here is CASSPRPATNEKLFF. The DNA for the CDR3 is TGTGCCAGCAGCCCTCGTCCTGCAACTAATGAAAAACTGTTTTTT.

In its sample, this clonotype was seen many times. The chain employs TRBV5-1 and TRBJ2-1, with D possibly matching TRBD2 (5 bases). CDR1 is SGHRS, CDR2 YFSETQ, per germline. V was clipped by 1 base and J by 0 bases, with 11 bases between them. The CDR3 is made up of 16 amino acids. CDR3 sequence reads: CASSLMGGGSYNEQFF. In DNA, the CDR3 is TGCGCCAGCAGCTTGATGGGTGGAGGCTCCTACAATGAGCAGTTCTTC. The whole variable domain, filled in from reference TRBV5-1 and TRBJ2-1, reads KAGVTQTPRYLIKTRGQQVTLSCSPISGHRSVSWYQQTPGQGLQFLFEYFSETQRNKGNFPGRFSGRQFSNSRSEMNVSTLELGDSALYLCASSLMGGGSYNEQFFGPGTRLTVL.

This clonotype was counted only a few times. The chain employs TRBV4-1 and TRBJ1-6, with 7 bases matching TRBD1. Germline V gene sequence: CDR1 MGHRA, CDR2 YSYEKL. This CDR3 is 16 amino acids long. V lost 2 bases, J lost 8 bases, and 9 bases stayed unmatched. CDR3 bases: TGCGCCAGCAGCCAATATACAGGGGATTGGGATTCACCCCTCCACTTT. Residues: CASSQYTGDWDSPLHF.

V and J are TRBV7-9 and TRBJ1-2; unclear D gene. CDR3 length: 15 amino acids. Trimming took off 5 bases at V and 3 bases at J, with 16 bases between the two ends. Germline V gives CDR1 SEHNR, CDR2 FQNEAQ (reference sequence). The CDR3: CASSPRLRADYGYTF. As DNA, the CDR3 is TGTGCCAGCAGCCCCCGCCTAAGGGCGGACTATGGCTACACCTTC.

This clonotype was recorded a few times. This rearrangement joins TRBV7-9 to TRBJ1-2; no reliable D call. CDR3 length equals 12 residues. Trimming shortened V by 3 bases and J by 7 bases, and 9 bases separated the two germline ends. Germline V gives CDR1 SEHNR, CDR2 FQNEAQ (reference sequence). The CDR3 loop is CASSFFMGGYTF. The CDR3 nucleotides read TGTGCCAGCAGCTTTTTTATGGGTGGCTACACCTTC. The whole variable domain, remainder taken from reference TRBV7-9 and TRBJ1-2, is DTGVSQNPRHKITKRGQNVTFRCDPISEHNRLYWYRQTLGQGPEFLTYFQNEAQLEKSRLLSDRFSAERPKGSFSTLEIQRTEQGDSAMYLCASSFFMGGYTFGSGTRLTVV.

This clonotype came up a few times. This chain links TRBV29-1 with TRBJ1-2; no definite D call. This CDR3 is built from 14 residues. The V gene's germline CDR1 is SQVTM and CDR2 ANQGSEA. Trimming shortened V by 1 base and J by 1 base, and 10 bases separated the two germline ends. The CDR3 DNA sequence: TGCAGCGTTGAAGTTGTTTCGGTTAACTATGGCTACACCTTC. Protein sequence: CSVEVVSVNYGYTF. Complete variable domain (other parts from reference TRBV29-1 and TRBJ1-2): SAVISQKPSRDICQRGTSLTIQCQVDSQVTMMFWYRQQPGQSLTLIATANQGSEATYESGFVIDKFPISRPNLTFSTLTVSNMSPEDSSIYLCSVEVVSVNYGYTFGSGTRLTVV.